This TCR beta chain was obtained from a study of technical replicates of blood from a handful of donors (dated by TCRdb to between 2016 and 2019). Details on this clone: Its antigen is currently not known. Per-base quality was not reported, and no clone a single base away is much larger than it.

The receptor library was made with the immunoSEQ multiplex PCR assay. This is the immuneACCESS table as TCRdb keeps it, with only in-frame sequences that have V and J called. A part of the clones is gone; compared with another copy, unresolved V genes explain less than half, and the rest is unexplained. Counted in this sample were approximately 94,000 clones; about 96% of them appeared once. About 0.38% of the sample is taken by the ten largest. The V and J ends are trimmed by 7 bases and 2 bases, leaving 17 bases between them. The CDR3 starts with the cysteine, ends with the phenylalanine, and has 15 residues. Of all the DNA, just the CDR3 is kept, 45 bases in frame from base 1. The germline V gene (reference sequence) supplies CDR1 LNHDA and CDR2 SQIVND.

Recombination joined TRBV19 with TRBJ2-5; the D gene is perhaps TRBD2, from 5 matching bases. This TCR was recovered from a human donor in good health. The sequenced material came from T cells isolated from PBMCs. This receptor has the CDR3 CASTRSREVQETQYF. The DNA reads TGTGCCAGTACCCGAAGCCGGGAAGTACAAGAGACCCAGTACTTC.